This T cell receptor beta chain was recorded in a study of cytomegalovirus exposure and HLA in healthy donors. Study-wide points: One cluster of highly shared sequence variants probably arose as a sequencing artifact.

CDR3 length: 14 residues. Looked up from germline, CDR1 is LGHNA and CDR2 is YSLEER. The PCR employed 60 Vbeta primers together with 13 Jbeta primers. This table comes from immunoSEQ multiplex PCR, and its TCRdb copy is limited to in-frame clones, with some not included. Of some 180,000 clones in the sample, 75% to 80% were seen once. As concerns this clone: Its antigen is unidentified.

Sequencing was performed on PBMCs. The chain employs TRBV4-3 and TRBJ2-5, with 10 nucleotides matching TRBD2. The last part of the DNA fits TRBJ2-7 better; the J call may be wrong. This clonotype was obtained from a female donor in good health and CMV-seronegative. The CDR3 loop reads CASSRGLADYEQYF. The CDR3 DNA reads TGCGCCAGCAGCCGTGGACTAGCGGACTACGAGCAGTACTTC.